The TCR beta chain under discussion was sequenced for a study of monozygotic twins with cystic fibrosis (dated by TCRdb to about 2021). At the level of the whole study: Barcoded libraries were prepared with roughly 15 PCR cycles from around 3 micrograms of fragmented DNA. Data for three of the twin pairs had been reported earlier in a different context. Ten female and six male twin pairs, aged roughly 2.0 to 40 years (median about 9.4 years) and mostly children and adolescents, were included in the cohort. TCR beta repertoires were compared within and between 16 monozygotic twin pairs with cystic fibrosis so that genetic influence on V and J gene usage could be assessed. Twins were ranked among some 1,000 cohort participants for weight-for-height and FEVPerc (FEV1 disease centile) on the day of blood sampling. Here is what the overall study found, with its caveats: The cohort was small, and the number of shared CDR3s showed no association with age, concordance or disease severity. Sharing of nucleotide-identical clonotypes was significantly greater within monozygotic CF twin pairs than between unrelated CF individuals (P = 0.000026, Mann-Whitney). Simpson clonality tended to be low (median roughly 0.01), which suggests a naive-dominated repertoire, although clonality was higher in the most severely affected patients. V gene usage was most similar to the co-twin in 13 of 16 pairs, and J usage was most similar to the co-twin in 8 of 16 pairs, which suggests genetic constraints.

TCR beta CDR3 regions were amplified by multiplex PCR with the immunoSEQ immune profiling system according to the manufacturer's instructions. An Illumina NextSeq system was used for sequencing. The authors' pipeline ran thus. The immunoSEQ Analyzer platform handled processing of the sequence data, and clonality was calculated by taking the square root of Simpson's index of productive rearrangements. Jensen-Shannon distance served as the measure of similarity in V and J usage, while OLGA was used to compute CDR3 generation probabilities. Shared CDR3 sequences were searched against the immuneACCESS database (August 2020) and VDJdb (December 2020). TCRdb mirrors the immuneACCESS table, restricted to in-frame sequences. Some clones are absent from its copies; in checked studies, under half trace to an unresolved V gene, and the reason for the others is unknown. The DNA gave D and trimming, while V, J and clone size come from that table. Here the sample has about 29,000 clones; about 85% occur a single time. The ten largest account for 0.7% to 0.9% of the sample.

Taken from the germline V gene (reference sequence), the CDR1 and CDR2 loops are MNHNY and SVGAGI. Deletion took 6 bases off V and 4 bases off J, with a span of 9 bases between the germline ends. Reading from cysteine to phenylalanine, the CDR3 counts 12 amino acids. CDR3 DNA only is kept here, 36 bases in frame from base 1. In regard to this clone: There is no known antigen for this receptor. It has no much larger one-base neighbor in the sample; base qualities were not kept.

The twin pairs came from the European Cystic Fibrosis Twin and Sibling Study Cohort, which recruited patients from 150 or so CF clinics across 14 European countries. Zygosity and CFTR genotype were confirmed in-house, and zygosity was tested by multiplex PCR of nine short tandem repeat loci. Peripheral blood was sampled from each twin, and clinical parameters were recorded on the day of blood sampling. Genomic DNA was isolated from peripheral blood cells with phenol/chloroform and kept in TE buffer at 4 degrees C. This chain joins TRBV6-6 to TRBJ1-2, with the D gene uncertain. The sequence was obtained from a girl aged 2 to 9 with cystic fibrosis. Material: blood. For the CDR3, the sequence is CASRSDGYGYTF. The DNA sequence reads TGTGCCAGCAGATCAGACGGCTATGGCTACACCTTC.